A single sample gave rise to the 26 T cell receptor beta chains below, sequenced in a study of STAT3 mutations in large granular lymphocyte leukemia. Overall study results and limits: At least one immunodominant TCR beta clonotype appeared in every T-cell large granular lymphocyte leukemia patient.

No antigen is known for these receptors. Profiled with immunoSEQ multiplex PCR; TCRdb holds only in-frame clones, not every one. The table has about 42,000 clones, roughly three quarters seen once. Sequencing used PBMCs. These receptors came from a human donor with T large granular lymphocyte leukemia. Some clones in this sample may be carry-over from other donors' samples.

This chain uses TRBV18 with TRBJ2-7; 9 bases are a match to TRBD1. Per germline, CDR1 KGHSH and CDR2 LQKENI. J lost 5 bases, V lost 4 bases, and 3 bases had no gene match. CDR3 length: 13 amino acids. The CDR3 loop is CASSLQGADEQYF. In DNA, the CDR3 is TGTGCCAGCTCACTACAGGGGGCCGACGAGCAGTACTTC.

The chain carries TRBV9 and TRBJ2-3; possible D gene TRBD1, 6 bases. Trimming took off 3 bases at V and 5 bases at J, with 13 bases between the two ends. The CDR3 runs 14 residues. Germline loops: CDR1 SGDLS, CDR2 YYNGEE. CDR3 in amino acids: CASSEDSLRDTQYF. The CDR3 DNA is TGTGCCAGCAGCGAGGACAGTTTAAGAGATACGCAGTATTTT.

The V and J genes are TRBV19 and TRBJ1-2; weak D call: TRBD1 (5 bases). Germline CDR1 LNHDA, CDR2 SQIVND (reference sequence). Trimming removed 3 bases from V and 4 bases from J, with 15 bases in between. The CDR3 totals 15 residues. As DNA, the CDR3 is TGTGCCAGTAGTATGCGACAGCGGCCTGGCTATGGCTACACCTTC. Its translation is CASSMRQRPGYGYTF.

CDR3 residues: CASSPVAGEADTQYF. DNA of the CDR3: TGCGCCAGCAGCCCTGTAGCGGGGGAGGCAGATACGCAGTATTTT. The rearrangement joins TRBV4-1 to TRBJ2-3; TRBD2 matches 9 bases. The trim removed 4 bases at V and 4 bases at J, leaving 6 bases unmatched. CDR3 length equals 15 residues. In germline, CDR1 is MGHRA, CDR2 YSYEKL.

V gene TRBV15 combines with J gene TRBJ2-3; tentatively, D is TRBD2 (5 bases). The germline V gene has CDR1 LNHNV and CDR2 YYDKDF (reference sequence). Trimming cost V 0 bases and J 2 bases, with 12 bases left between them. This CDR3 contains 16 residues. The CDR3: CATSRDRLAFTDTQYF. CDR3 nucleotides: TGTGCCACCAGCAGAGATCGGCTAGCCTTCACAGATACGCAGTATTTT.

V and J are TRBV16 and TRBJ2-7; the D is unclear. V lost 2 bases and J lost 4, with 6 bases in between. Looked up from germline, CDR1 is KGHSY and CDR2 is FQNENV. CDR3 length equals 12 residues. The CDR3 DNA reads TGTGCCAGCAGCCAAACTCGGTACGAGCAGTACTTC. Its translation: CASSQTRYEQYF.

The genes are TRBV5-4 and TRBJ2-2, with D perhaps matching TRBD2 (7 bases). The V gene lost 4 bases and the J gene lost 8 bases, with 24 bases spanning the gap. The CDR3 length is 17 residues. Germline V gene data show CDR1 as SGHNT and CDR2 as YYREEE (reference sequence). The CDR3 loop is CASSPGHGGLVTGELFF. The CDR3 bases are TGTGCCAGCAGCCCAGGTCACGGGGGGCTTGTAACTGGGGAGCTGTTTTTT. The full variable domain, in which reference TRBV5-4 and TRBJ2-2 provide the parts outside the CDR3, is ETGVTQSPTHLIKTRGQQVTLRCSSQSGHNTVSWYQQALGQGPQFIFQYYREEENGRGNFPPRFSGLQFPNYSSELNVNALELDDSALYLCASSPGHGGLVTGELFFGEGSRLTVL.

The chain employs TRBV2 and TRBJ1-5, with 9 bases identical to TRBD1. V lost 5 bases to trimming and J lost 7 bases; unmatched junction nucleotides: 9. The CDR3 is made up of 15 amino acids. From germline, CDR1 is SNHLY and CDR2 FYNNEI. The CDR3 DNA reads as TGTGCCAGCAGTTACGGGACAGGGCTTGAACAGCCCCAGCATTTT. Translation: CASSYGTGLEQPQHF.

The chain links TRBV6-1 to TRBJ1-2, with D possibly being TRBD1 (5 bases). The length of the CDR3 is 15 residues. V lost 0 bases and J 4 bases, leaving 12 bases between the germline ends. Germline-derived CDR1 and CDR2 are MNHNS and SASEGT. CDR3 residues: CASSEATGPSYGYTF. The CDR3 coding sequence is TGTGCCAGCAGTGAAGCGACGGGACCGTCCTATGGCTACACCTTC.

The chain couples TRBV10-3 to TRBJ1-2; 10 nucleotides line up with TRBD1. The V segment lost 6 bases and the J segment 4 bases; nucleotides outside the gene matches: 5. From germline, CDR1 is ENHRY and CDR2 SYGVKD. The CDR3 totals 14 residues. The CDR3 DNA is TGTGCCATCAGGGGGGACAGGGGAAGCTATGGCTACACCTTC. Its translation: CAIRGDRGSYGYTF.

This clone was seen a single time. The CDR3 region has the DNA TGTGCCAGCAGCCCGGGGACAGGGATTTATGGCTACACCTTC. It codes for CASSPGTGIYGYTF. The chain employs TRBV13 and TRBJ1-2; 9 bases line up with TRBD1. This CDR3 spans 14 amino acids. CDR1 is PRHDT, CDR2 FYEKMQ, per germline (reference sequence). With 5 bases clipped from V and 5 bases from J, the junction kept 6 bases outside the gene matches.

This CDR3 reads CASSLVGQPQHF. The CDR3, as DNA: TGTGCCAGCAGCTTAGTAGGGCAGCCCCAGCATTTT. The chain has TRBV7-8 and TRBJ1-5, with no clear D. The ends were cut back, 1 base at V and 7 bases at J, with 5 bases in the middle. Germline loops: CDR1 SGHVS, CDR2 FQNEAQ. This CDR3 region has 12 residues.

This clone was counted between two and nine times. As DNA, the CDR3 is TGTGCCATCACGAGGTGGGGGGCCTGGGAGACCCAGTACTTC. Protein sequence: CAITRWGAWETQYF. V is TRBV2 and J is TRBJ2-5; either TRBD1 or TRBD2 may fit D (6 bases each). The CDR3 is 14 residues long. Germline CDR1 and CDR2: SNHLY and FYNNEI. V lost 10 bases and J lost 5, with 20 bases in between.

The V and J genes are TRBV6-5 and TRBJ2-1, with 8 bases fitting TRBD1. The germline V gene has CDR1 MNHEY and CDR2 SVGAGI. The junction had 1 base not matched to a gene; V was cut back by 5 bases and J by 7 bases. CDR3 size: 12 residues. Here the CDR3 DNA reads TGTGCCAGCAGTACAGGGGGTAATGAGCAGTTCTTC. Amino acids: CASSTGGNEQFF.

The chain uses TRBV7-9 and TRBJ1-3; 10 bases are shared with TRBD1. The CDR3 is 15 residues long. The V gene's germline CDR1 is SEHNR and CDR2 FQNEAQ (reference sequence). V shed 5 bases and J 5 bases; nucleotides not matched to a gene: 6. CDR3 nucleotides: TGTGCCAGCAGCCTCGACAGGGGGCTAAGAAACACCATATATTTT. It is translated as CASSLDRGLRNTIYF.

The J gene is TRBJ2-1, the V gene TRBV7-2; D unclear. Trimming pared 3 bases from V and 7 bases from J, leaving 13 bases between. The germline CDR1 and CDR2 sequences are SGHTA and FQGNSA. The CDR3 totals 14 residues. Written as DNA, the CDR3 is TGTGCCAGCAGCTTGGGCTTTCTGGAAAATGAGCAGTTCTTC. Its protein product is CASSLGFLENEQFF.

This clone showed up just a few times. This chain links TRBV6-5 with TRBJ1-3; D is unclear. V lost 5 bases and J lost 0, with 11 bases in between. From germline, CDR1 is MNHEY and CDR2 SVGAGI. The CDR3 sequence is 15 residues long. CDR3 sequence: CASSKPGLSGNTIYF. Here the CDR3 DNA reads TGTGCCAGCAGTAAGCCGGGCCTCTCTGGAAACACCATATATTTT.

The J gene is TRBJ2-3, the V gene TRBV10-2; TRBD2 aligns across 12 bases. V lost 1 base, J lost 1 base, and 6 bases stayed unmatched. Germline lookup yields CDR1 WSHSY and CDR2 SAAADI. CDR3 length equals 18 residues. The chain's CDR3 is CASSEFLAGGHGTDTQYF. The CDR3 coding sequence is TGCGCCAGCAGTGAGTTTCTAGCGGGGGGGCATGGCACAGATACGCAGTATTTT.

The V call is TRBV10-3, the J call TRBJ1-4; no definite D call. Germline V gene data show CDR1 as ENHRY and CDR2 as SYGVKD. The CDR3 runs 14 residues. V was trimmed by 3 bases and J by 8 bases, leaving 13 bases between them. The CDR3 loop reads CAISESGSREKLFF. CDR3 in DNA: TGTGCCATCAGTGAATCGGGGTCGAGGGAAAAACTGTTTTTT.

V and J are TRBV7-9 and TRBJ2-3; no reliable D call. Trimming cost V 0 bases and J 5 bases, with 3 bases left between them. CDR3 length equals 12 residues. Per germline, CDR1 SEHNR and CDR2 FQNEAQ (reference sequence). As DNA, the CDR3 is TGTGCCAGCAGCTTAGCGAAAGATACGCAGTATTTT. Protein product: CASSLAKDTQYF. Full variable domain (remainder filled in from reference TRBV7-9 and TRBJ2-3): DTGVSQNPRHKITKRGQNVTFRCDPISEHNRLYWYRQTLGQGPEFLTYFQNEAQLEKSRLLSDRFSAERPKGSFSTLEIQRTEQGDSAMYLCASSLAKDTQYFGPGTRLTVL.

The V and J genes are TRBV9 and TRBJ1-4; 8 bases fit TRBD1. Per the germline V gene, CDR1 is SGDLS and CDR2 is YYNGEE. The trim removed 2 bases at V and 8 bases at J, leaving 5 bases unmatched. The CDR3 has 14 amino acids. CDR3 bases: TGTGCCAGCAGCGTCGAACAGGGGGGAGAAAAACTGTTTTTT. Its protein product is CASSVEQGGEKLFF. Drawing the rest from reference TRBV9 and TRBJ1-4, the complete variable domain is DSGVTQTPKHLITATGQRVTLRCSPRSGDLSVYWYQQSLDQGLQFLIQYYNGEERAKGNILERFSAQQFPDLHSELNLSSLELGDSALYFCASSVEQGGEKLFFGSGTQLSVL.

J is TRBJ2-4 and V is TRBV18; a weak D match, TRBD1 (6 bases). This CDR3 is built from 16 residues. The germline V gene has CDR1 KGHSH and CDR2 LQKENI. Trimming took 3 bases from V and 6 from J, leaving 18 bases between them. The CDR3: CASSPSSQGPLNIQYF. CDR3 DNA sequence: TGTGCCAGCTCACCCAGCTCACAGGGCCCCTTAAACATTCAGTACTTC.

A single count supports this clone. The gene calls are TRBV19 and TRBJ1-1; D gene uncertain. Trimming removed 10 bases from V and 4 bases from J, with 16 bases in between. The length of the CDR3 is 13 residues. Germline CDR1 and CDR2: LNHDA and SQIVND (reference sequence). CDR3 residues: CATTQTSGTEAFF. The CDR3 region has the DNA TGTGCCACTACCCAAACCTCTGGCACTGAAGCTTTCTTT. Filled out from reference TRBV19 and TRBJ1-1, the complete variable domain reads DGGITQSPKYLFRKEGQNVTLSCEQNLNHDAMYWYRQDPGQGLRLIYYSQIVNDFQKGDIAEGYSVSREKKESFPLTVTSAQKNPTAFYLCATTQTSGTEAFFGQGTRLTVV.

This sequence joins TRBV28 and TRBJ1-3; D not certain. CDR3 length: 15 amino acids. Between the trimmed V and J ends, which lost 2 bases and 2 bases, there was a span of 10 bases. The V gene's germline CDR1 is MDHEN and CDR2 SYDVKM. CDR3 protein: CASSLGPGPGNTIYF. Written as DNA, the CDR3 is TGTGCCAGCAGTTTAGGCCCCGGGCCTGGAAACACCATATATTTT.

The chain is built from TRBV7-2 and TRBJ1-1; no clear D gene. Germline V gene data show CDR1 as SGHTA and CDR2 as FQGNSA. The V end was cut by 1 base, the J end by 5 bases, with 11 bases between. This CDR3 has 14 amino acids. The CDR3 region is CASSLGGSVTEAFF. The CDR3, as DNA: TGTGCCAGCAGCTTAGGTGGGAGCGTGACTGAAGCTTTCTTT.

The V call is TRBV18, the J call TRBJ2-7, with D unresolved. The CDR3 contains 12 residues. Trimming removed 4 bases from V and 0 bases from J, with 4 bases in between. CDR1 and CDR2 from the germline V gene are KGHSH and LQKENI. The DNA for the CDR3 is TGTGCCAGCTCACAGAGCTCCTACGAGCAGTACTTC. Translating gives CASSQSSYEQYF.